One and the same sample provided the 30 T cell receptor beta chains below, sequenced in a study of molecular identifiers for immune sequencing clone quantification. TCRdb used MiXCR to reprocess the PCR reads, holding one entry per CDR3 protein. The table has 75,000 to 100,000 distinct CDR3 sequences, about 20% seen once. The sample taken for sequencing was naive CD8+ T cells from blood, with Jurkat cell RNA spiked in. Subset described: FACS-sorted CD8+CD4-CCR7+CD45RA+ naive T cells. The receptors here all came from a human donor in good health. Some libraries in this study had Jurkat cell RNA spiked in.

This clonotype was observed at least ten times. The V gene is TRBV12-3 or TRBV12-4, the J gene TRBJ2-3; no firm D call. CDR3 size: 12 residues. The V and J ends lost 4 bases and 6 bases respectively, with 8 bases between them. The CDR3 protein is CASSYPGDTQYF. The CDR3 DNA is TGTGCCAGCAGTTATCCCGGGGATACGCAGTATTTT.

Comments on this clonotype: Compared with germline, one end of the junction differs, possibly owing to a read error. V gene TRBV9 combines with J gene TRBJ2-1; TRBD1 matches at 7 bases. Germline V gene data show CDR1 as SGDLS and CDR2 as YYNGEE. The CDR3 runs to 15 residues. The CDR3 bases are TGTGCCAGCAGCGCAGAGACAGGGTCGGGCAATGAGCAGCTCTTC. Translated: CASSAETGSGNEQLF.

In this sample, this clonotype turned up a few times. Mismatch with germline at one junction end may stem from a read error. The genes are TRBV30 and TRBJ1-1; 8 positions agree with TRBD1. CDR3 length equals 13 residues. Per the germline V gene, CDR1 is GTSNPN and CDR2 is SVGIG (reference sequence). CDR3 sequence: CVWSVWTGSEAFF. For the CDR3, the DNA is TGTGTCTGGAGTGTTTGGACAGGGTCTGAAGCTTTCTTT.

This clonotype was counted ten times or more. The gene calls are TRBV20-1 and TRBJ1-6; 7 nucleotides match TRBD1. The CDR3 contains 14 residues. CDR1 is DFQATT and CDR2 is SNEGSKA in the germline V gene (reference sequence). After removal of 1 base from V and 10 bases from J, the junction contained 7 bases not matched to a gene. The CDR3 sequence is CSARGTGGGSPLHF. The DNA of the CDR3 is TGCAGTGCTAGAGGGACAGGTGGCGGATCACCCCTCCACTTT.

This clonotype was found many times. The rearrangement links TRBV20-1 to TRBJ2-3, with TRBD2 matching over 9 bases. CDR1 is DFQATT, CDR2 SNEGSKA, per germline (reference sequence). CDR3 length: 15 residues. V lost 1 base, J lost 5 bases, and 7 bases stayed unmatched. For the CDR3, the DNA is TGCAGTGCTAGAGTGGCGGGAGGGCTTGGAGATACGCAGTATTTT. Residues: CSARVAGGLGDTQYF.

CDR3 sequence: CASSFVRFSEQYF. The CDR3 nucleotides are TGTGCCAGCAGCTTCGTTCGGTTTTCCGAGCAGTACTTC. V is TRBV5-5 and J is TRBJ2-7, with D unresolved. This CDR3 spans 13 amino acids. The V gene's germline CDR1 is SGHKS and CDR2 YYEKEE (reference sequence). The V gene lost 2 bases and the J gene lost 6 bases, with 12 bases spanning the gap. Full variable domain (remainder filled in from reference TRBV5-5 and TRBJ2-7): DAGVTQSPTHLIKTRGQQVTLRCSPISGHKSVSWYQQVLGQGPQFIFQYYEKEERGRGNFPDRFSARQFPNYSSELNVNALLLGDSALYLCASSFVRFSEQYFGPGTRLTVT.

The chain links TRBV20-1 to TRBJ2-7; the D gene is possibly TRBD2 (5 bases). V was clipped by 0 bases and J by 3 bases, with 15 bases between them. The CDR3 loop spans 15 amino acids. Germline CDR1 DFQATT, CDR2 SNEGSKA (reference sequence). The chain's CDR3 is CSARDTASSDYEQYF. CDR3 coding DNA: TGCAGTGCTAGAGATACGGCTAGCTCTGACTACGAGCAGTACTTC.

This clonotype was observed at least ten times. The chain has TRBV10-2 and TRBJ2-7, with unresolved D. With 6 bases removed from V and 0 bases from J, the gap between germline ends came to 12 bases. The germline CDR1 and CDR2 sequences are WSHSY and SAAADI. The CDR3 consists of 14 residues. For the CDR3, the DNA is TGCGCCAGCAGCCCGGAGTGGGACTCCTACGAGCAGTACTTC. Translating it yields CASSPEWDSYEQYF.

The table lists this clonotype with many counts. The V and J genes are TRBV4-2 and TRBJ2-5, with 10 bases that match TRBD2. The CDR3 spans 16 residues. The germline gives CDR1 LGHNA, CDR2 YNFKEQ. The J segment lost 1 base and the V segment lost 4 bases, leaving 6 bases of the junction unmatched. The CDR3 DNA is TGTGCCAGCAGCCCGTGGACTAGCGGTACCCAAGAGACCCAGTACTTC. Amino acids: CASSPWTSGTQETQYF.

CDR3: CAWSVGQGRETDTQYF. The DNA of the CDR3 is TGTGCCTGGAGTGTAGGGCAGGGGCGGGAGACAGATACGCAGTATTTT. The gene calls are TRBV30 and TRBJ2-3; TRBD2 is a possible D gene (7 bases). The V and J ends lost 0 bases and 3 bases respectively, with 16 bases between them. In germline, CDR1 is GTSNPN, CDR2 SVGIG (reference sequence). The CDR3 spans 16 residues.

This clonotype came up many times. The chain joins TRBV4-1 to TRBJ2-1; 7 bases are shared with TRBD1. Trimming took 3 bases from V and 5 from J; bases not matched to a gene: 10. This CDR3 spans 16 amino acids. The germline V gene has CDR1 MGHRA and CDR2 YSYEKL. The CDR3: CASSHVTGAFDNEQFF. The CDR3 bases are TGCGCCAGCAGCCACGTTACAGGGGCATTTGACAATGAGCAGTTCTTC.

As concerns this clonotype: This could be a read error, since a much larger clone is one nucleotide away. This chain uses TRBV10-3 with TRBJ2-3, with D perhaps being TRBD1 or TRBD2 (5 bases each). The germline V gene has CDR1 ENHRY and CDR2 SYGVKD. This CDR3 spans 17 amino acids. The V end was cut by 6 bases, the J end by 0 bases, with 19 bases between. CDR3 loop: CAIRESLGVVSTDTQYF. The DNA of the CDR3 is TGTGCCATCAGGGAGAGCCTGGGGGTGGTAAGCACAGATACGCAGTATTTT.

With respect to this clonotype: A much larger clone lies one base from this, so it may be a read error. The genes are TRBV7-9 and TRBJ1-4; D call uncertain. The germline gives CDR1 SEHNR, CDR2 FQNEAQ (reference sequence). CDR3 length: 12 residues. DNA for the CDR3: TGTGCCGGCAGCTTAGACGCAGAAAAACTGTTTTTT. Translation: CAGSLDAEKLFF.

This clonotype was counted at least ten times. J is TRBJ1-1 and V is TRBV7-6, with a possible D match to TRBD1 (5 bases). The CDR3 consists of 12 residues. Looked up from germline, CDR1 is SGHVS and CDR2 is FNYEAQ. V was cut by 1 base and J by 8 bases, with 8 bases left in between. CDR3 loop: CASSLDGGEAFF. CDR3 DNA: TGTGCCAGCAGCTTAGATGGGGGGGAAGCTTTCTTT. The full variable domain, rest sourced from reference TRBV7-6 and TRBJ1-1, is GAGVSQSPRYKVTKRGQDVALRCDPISGHVSLYWYRQALGQGPEFLTYFNYEAQQDKSGLPNDRFSAERPEGSISTLTIQRTEQRDSAMYRCASSLDGGEAFFGQGTRLTVV.

Worth noting for this clonotype: Mismatch with germline at one junction end may stem from a read error. The chain joins TRBV5-1 to TRBJ2-5; 9 bases match TRBD2. CDR1 is SGHRS, CDR2 YFSETQ, per germline. The CDR3 is made up of 17 amino acids. The CDR3 spells CASSTEGLAGASETQYF. The CDR3 DNA is TGCGCCAGCAGCACCGAAGGATTAGCGGGAGCCTCAGAGACTCAGTACTTC.

There are many counts of this clonotype. V gene TRBV19 combines with J gene TRBJ1-1, with D hard to call. V dropped 1 base and J dropped 1 base, with 13 bases sitting between them. This CDR3 is 16 amino acids long. Germline V gene sequence: CDR1 LNHDA, CDR2 SQIVND (reference sequence). In nucleotides, the CDR3 is TGTGCCAGTAGTATAGGAGGAAGAGGGTCGAACACTGAAGCTTTCTTT. This gives the protein CASSIGGRGSNTEAFF. The full variable domain, its missing parts supplied by reference TRBV19 and TRBJ1-1, is DGGITQSPKYLFRKEGQNVTLSCEQNLNHDAMYWYRQDPGQGLRLIYYSQIVNDFQKGDIAEGYSVSREKKESFPLTVTSAQKNPTAFYLCASSIGGRGSNTEAFFGQGTRLTVV.

This clonotype has ten or more counts. The rearrangement uses TRBV7-9 and TRBJ1-1; D is perhaps TRBD1 (5 bases). The V gene lost 1 base and the J gene lost 6 bases, with 15 bases spanning the gap. Per the germline V gene, CDR1 is SEHNR and CDR2 is FQNEAQ (reference sequence). The CDR3 is 15 amino acids. Written as DNA, the CDR3 is TGTGCCAGCAGCTTAGTGGAGGGGCCCCCTCCTGAAGCTTTCTTT. Its translation is CASSLVEGPPPEAFF.

To note about this clonotype: A much larger clone differs from this one at a single base, so this may be a read error. This chain uses TRBV14 with TRBJ2-5; TRBD1 might be the D (6 bases). This CDR3 has 14 residues. The germline V and J ends were trimmed by 4 bases and 4 bases, with 13 bases remaining between them. The germline CDR1 and CDR2 sequences are SGHDN and FVKESK. The CDR3 sequence: CASSRRTERETQYF. The DNA of the CDR3 is TGTGCCAGCAGCCGAAGGACAGAACGAGAGACCCAGTACTTC.

Points on this clonotype: Possible read error: a much larger clone is one base away. For the CDR3, the DNA is TGTGCCAGCAGCTTTCATCAGGGGGCGATCAGCTCCTACGAGCAGTACTTC. Its protein is CASSFHQGAISSYEQYF. The rearrangement uses TRBV5-3 and TRBJ2-7, with 8 bases that match TRBD1. TRBV5-3 is reported as an ORF; its role is uncertain. This CDR3 region has 17 residues.

In the case of this clonotype: One base away lies a much larger clone, so this may be a sequencing read error. The J gene is TRBJ1-3, the V gene TRBV27; D is ambiguous. Per germline, CDR1 MNHEY and CDR2 SMNVEV (reference sequence). CDR3 length: 13 amino acids. This CDR3 is CTSSFLDGNTIYF. CDR3 bases: TGTACCAGCAGTTTTCTCGACGGAAACACCATATATTTT.

There are many counts of this clonotype. The V and J genes are TRBV7-2 and TRBJ1-1, with a tentative D call TRBD1 (5 bases). This CDR3 comprises 14 residues. Per the germline V gene, CDR1 is SGHTA and CDR2 is FQGNSA. Trimming cost V 6 bases and J 5 bases, with 16 bases left between them. The CDR3 protein is CASREARGATEAFF. CDR3 bases: TGTGCCAGCAGGGAGGCGCGCGGGGCGACTGAAGCTTTCTTT.

This clonotype has a count of ten or more. This chain uses TRBV30 with TRBJ1-4; D remains ambiguous. This CDR3 is built from 12 residues. V lost 2 bases, J lost 4 bases, and 5 bases lay in between. Germline V gene sequence: CDR1 GTSNPN, CDR2 SVGIG (reference sequence). CDR3 DNA: TGTGCCTGGAGTACAGATAATGAAAAACTGTTTTTT. Its protein is CAWSTDNEKLFF.

Ten or more counts support this clonotype. The chain is built from TRBV27 and TRBJ2-7; 8 nucleotides line up with TRBD1. Germline trimming cut 0 bases from V and 4 bases from J; bases unmatched to any gene: 8. The CDR3 length is 16 residues. From germline, CDR1 is MNHEY and CDR2 SMNVEV (reference sequence). The CDR3 loop reads CASSLSGGTGDYEQYF. CDR3 DNA: TGTGCCAGCAGTTTATCAGGGGGGACAGGCGATTACGAGCAGTACTTC.

This clonotype showed up many times. The gene calls are TRBV2 and TRBJ2-7; TRBD2 matches 10 bases. Germline V gene lookup returns CDR1 SNHLY and CDR2 FYNNEI. The ends lost 3 bases at V and 7 bases at J; junction bases unmatched: 6. This CDR3 contains 14 residues. The CDR3 here is CASSDPAGGPEQYF. The CDR3 DNA sequence: TGTGCCAGCAGTGACCCAGCGGGAGGGCCGGAGCAGTACTTC.

The sample holds many counts of this clonotype. The rearrangement links TRBV6-5 to TRBJ2-5; D is perhaps TRBD1 (5 bases). V was cut by 1 base and J by 6 bases, with 12 bases left in between. Germline V gene lookup returns CDR1 MNHEY and CDR2 SVGAGI. The CDR3 has 14 amino acids. The DNA of the CDR3 is TGTGCCAGCAGTTACTTGACAGACAGCAAGACCCAGTACTTC. Translating gives CASSYLTDSKTQYF.

This clonotype was seen many times. The genes are TRBV7-9 and TRBJ2-7; D possibly corresponds to TRBD2 (5 bases). V shed 3 bases and J shed 6 bases, with 27 bases lying between them. Germline CDR1 reads SEHNR; CDR2 reads FQNEAQ (reference sequence). The CDR3 totals 18 residues. DNA of the CDR3: TGTGCCAGCAGCTTTTCCGTTGAGGGAGTGGGCCCTACGAGCGAGCAGTACTTC. This encodes CASSFSVEGVGPTSEQYF.

Notes on this clonotype: This may come from a read error, since a much larger clone is one base off. This chain uses TRBV4-3 with TRBJ2-7; 11 bases fit TRBD2. J was trimmed by 5 bases and V by 4 bases; bases with no gene match: 7. Germline loops: CDR1 LGHNA, CDR2 YSLEER. The CDR3 totals 15 residues. CDR3: CASSRGLAGVDEQYF. The CDR3 DNA is TGCGCCAGCAGCCGCGGACTAGCGGGTGTCGACGAGCAGTACTTC.

There are many counts of this clonotype. This rearrangement joins TRBV19 to TRBJ2-7; D is tentatively TRBD1 or TRBD2 (5 bases each). The ends were cut back, 3 bases at V and 4 bases at J, with 13 bases in the middle. Germline values: CDR1 LNHDA, CDR2 SQIVND (reference sequence). The CDR3 consists of 14 residues. This CDR3 reads CASSISGRTYEQYF. CDR3 DNA sequence: TGTGCCAGTAGTATCTCGGGACGGACATACGAGCAGTACTTC. Complete variable domain (other parts from reference TRBV19 and TRBJ2-7): DGGITQSPKYLFRKEGQNVTLSCEQNLNHDAMYWYRQDPGQGLRLIYYSQIVNDFQKGDIAEGYSVSREKKESFPLTVTSAQKNPTAFYLCASSISGRTYEQYFGPGTRLTVT.

Many counts were recorded for this clonotype. The chain combines TRBV19 with TRBJ2-6; D remains ambiguous. V was shortened by 2 bases and J by 4 bases, with 6 bases between the two germline ends. The germline V gene has CDR1 LNHDA and CDR2 SQIVND (reference sequence). CDR3 length: 14 residues. DNA for the CDR3: TGTGCCAGTAGTATATTGGCAGGGGCCAACGTCCTGACTTTC. Translation gives CASSILAGANVLTF.

This clonotype has at least ten counts. This sequence joins TRBV3-1 and TRBJ2-7; no clear D gene. Trimming pared 1 base from V and 7 bases from J, leaving 11 bases between. Germline CDR1 reads LGHDT; CDR2 reads YNNKEL (reference sequence). The CDR3 length is 13 residues. The CDR3 DNA follows: TGTGCCAGCAGCCAAGGTCCTACGAGGGAGCAGTACTTC. It encodes CASSQGPTREQYF.